These T cell receptor beta chains were read from a single sample in a study of graft-versus-host responses after intestinal transplantation. No antigen has been assigned to these receptors. Assay: immunoSEQ multiplex PCR; the TCRdb copy retains only in-frame clones and omits some. Of roughly 85,000 clones in the sample, about 91% are singletons; the top ten hold 7.6%. This specimen was unstimulated CD8+ T cells sorted from spleen or lymph node cells, taken before transplant. All receptors derive from a human donor who was the organ donor for an intestinal transplant. Each CDR3 is given with its conserved first and last residue. A D gene is named only where the DNA matches it firmly. Only part of the rows carry a size: once, few, many, or a class if the clone is expanded.

abundance: -; d_gene: -; v_gene: TRBV2; CDR3aa: CASSGTHYEQYF
abundance: -; d_gene: TRBD2; v_gene: TRBV2; CDR3aa: CASSLGPGLAYNEQFF
abundance: -; d_gene: -; v_gene: TRBV19; CDR3aa: CASSIPQGWPYNEQFF
abundance: -; d_gene: -; v_gene: TRBV14; CDR3aa: CASSPPLDWGGGAEQFF
abundance: -; d_gene: -; v_gene: TRBV19; CDR3aa: CASSIGGGEQYF
abundance: -; d_gene: -; v_gene: TRBV21-1; CDR3aa: CASSKFAGTSPGTQYF
abundance: -; d_gene: -; v_gene: TRBV7-3; CDR3aa: CASSLTSGGYEQYF
abundance: -; d_gene: TRBD2; v_gene: TRBV7-3; CDR3aa: CASSALAGGPTGELFF
abundance: -; d_gene: -; v_gene: TRBV11-3; CDR3aa: CASSLFPTNEQYF
abundance: -; d_gene: TRBD2; v_gene: TRBV28; CDR3aa: CASSLKSSGRVSSYNEQFF
abundance: -; d_gene: TRBD1; v_gene: TRBV19; CDR3aa: CASSGNDRPGTGEVGYGYTF
abundance: -; d_gene: -; v_gene: TRBV5-1; CDR3aa: CASSLLSGVLYGYTF
abundance: -; d_gene: -; v_gene: TRBV6-1; CDR3aa: CASSESPGDLLEAFF
abundance: -; d_gene: TRBD2; v_gene: TRBV4-1; CDR3aa: CASSLTTSGSYEQYF
abundance: -; d_gene: TRBD1; v_gene: TRBV6-5; CDR3aa: CASSPRDSRYEQYF
abundance: -; d_gene: TRBD2; v_gene: TRBV19; CDR3aa: CASMGGTTGELFF
abundance: -; d_gene: -; v_gene: TRBV27; CDR3aa: CASSLTASGANVLTF
abundance: -; d_gene: -; v_gene: TRBV9; CDR3aa: CASSVEGTRNTIYF
abundance: -; d_gene: TRBD2; v_gene: TRBV4-1; CDR3aa: CASSQGSGGEETQYF
abundance: -; d_gene: -; v_gene: TRBV6-6; CDR3aa: CASSYYAGNTEAFF
abundance: -; d_gene: -; v_gene: TRBV6-1; CDR3aa: CASSEDGRVFYNEQFF
abundance: -; d_gene: -; v_gene: TRBV6-1; CDR3aa: CASTRPRGRNTEAFF
abundance: -; d_gene: -; v_gene: TRBV7-9; CDR3aa: CASSLAEKSYEQYF
abundance: -; d_gene: -; v_gene: TRBV7-9; CDR3aa: CASSFAGNQPQHF
abundance: -; d_gene: -; v_gene: TRBV5-1; CDR3aa: CASSLAYVGAPNTGELFF
abundance: -; d_gene: -; v_gene: TRBV11-2; CDR3aa: CASSLAPLDSPLHF
abundance: -; d_gene: -; v_gene: TRBV29-1; CDR3aa: CSVQGLHGYTF
abundance: -; d_gene: TRBD1; v_gene: TRBV7-6; CDR3aa: CASSWDRETEAFF
abundance: -; d_gene: -; v_gene: TRBV7-8; CDR3aa: CASSLDSHWDTQYF
abundance: -; d_gene: -; v_gene: TRBV14; CDR3aa: CASSQPTPDTQYF
abundance: -; d_gene: TRBD2; v_gene: TRBV4-1; CDR3aa: CASSHTGTSTIEQYF
abundance: few; d_gene: -; v_gene: TRBV2; CDR3aa: CASSASPSSYNEQFF
abundance: -; d_gene: TRBD1; v_gene: TRBV5-1; CDR3aa: CASSLEDRARYEQYF
abundance: -; d_gene: -; v_gene: TRBV14; CDR3aa: CASSYSADYEQYF
abundance: -; d_gene: -; v_gene: TRBV20-1; CDR3aa: CSARDGDIQYF
abundance: once; d_gene: -; v_gene: TRBV5-6; CDR3aa: CASSFGVGTEAFF
abundance: -; d_gene: -; v_gene: TRBV7-3; CDR3aa: CASSILARGQNEQFF
abundance: -; d_gene: -; v_gene: TRBV2; CDR3aa: CASSFFPGQELNTEAFF
abundance: -; d_gene: TRBD2; v_gene: TRBV11-2; CDR3aa: CASSLAPPSGRYTDTQYF
abundance: -; d_gene: -; v_gene: TRBV19; CDR3aa: CASSPSSYNEQFF